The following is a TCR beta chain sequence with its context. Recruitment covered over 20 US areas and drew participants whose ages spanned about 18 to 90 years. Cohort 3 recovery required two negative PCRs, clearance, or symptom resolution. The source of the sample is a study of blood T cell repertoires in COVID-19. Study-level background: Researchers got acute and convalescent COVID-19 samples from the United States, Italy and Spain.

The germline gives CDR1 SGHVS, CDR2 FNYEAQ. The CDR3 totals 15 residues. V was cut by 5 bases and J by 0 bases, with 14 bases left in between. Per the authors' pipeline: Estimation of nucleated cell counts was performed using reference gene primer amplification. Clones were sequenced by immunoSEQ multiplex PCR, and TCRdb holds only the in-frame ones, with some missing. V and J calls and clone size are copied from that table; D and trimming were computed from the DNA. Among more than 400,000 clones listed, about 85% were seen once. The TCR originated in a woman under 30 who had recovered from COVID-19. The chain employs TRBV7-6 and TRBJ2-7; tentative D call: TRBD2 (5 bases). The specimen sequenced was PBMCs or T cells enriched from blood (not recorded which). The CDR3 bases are TGTGCCAGCAGCCACGCCGGAGGCCTCTCCTACGAGCAGTACTTC. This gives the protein CASSHAGGLSYEQYF. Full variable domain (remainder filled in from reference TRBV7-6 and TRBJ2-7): GAGVSQSPRYKVTKRGQDVALRCDPISGHVSLYWYRQALGQGPEFLTYFNYEAQQDKSGLPNDRFSAERPEGSISTLTIQRTEQRDSAMYRCASSHAGGLSYEQYFGPGTRLTVT.